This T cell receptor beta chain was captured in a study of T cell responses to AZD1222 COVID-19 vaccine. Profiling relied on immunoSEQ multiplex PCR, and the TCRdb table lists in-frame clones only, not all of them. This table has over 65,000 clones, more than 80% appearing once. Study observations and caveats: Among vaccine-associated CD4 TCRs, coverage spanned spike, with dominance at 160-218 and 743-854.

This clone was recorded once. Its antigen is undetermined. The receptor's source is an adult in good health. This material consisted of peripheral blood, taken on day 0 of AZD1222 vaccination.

CDR3 loop: CASNGGTNTEAFF. CDR3 in DNA: TGTGCCAGCAACGGTGGAACGAACACTGAAGCTTTCTTT. The chain joins TRBV2 to TRBJ1-1; no definite D call. The CDR3 length is 13 residues. The germline V and J ends were trimmed by 7 bases and 1 base, with 10 bases remaining between them. Germline loops: CDR1 SNHLY, CDR2 FYNNEI.